This TCR beta chain was identified in a study of graft-versus-host responses after intestinal transplantation. Overall study findings and caveats: GvH clones appeared in recipient marrow, some first in ileum or blood.

Notes on this clone: The antigen is not known.

The CDR3 spans 15 residues. Germline CDR1 and CDR2: LNHDA and SQIVND (reference sequence). Trimming left V 3 bases short and J 2 bases short, with 11 bases between. Using immunoSEQ multiplex PCR, the repertoire was profiled, and TCRdb retains in-frame clones only, with some absent. The sample has around 23,000 clones; approximately 85% are singletons. This chain uses TRBV19 with TRBJ1-5, with D uncertain. This material consisted of PBMCs, taken 450 to 490 days after intestinal transplant. This clonotype was obtained from a human patient who received an intestinal transplant, so some T cells may come from the graft donor. The CDR3: CASSMRARGNQPQHF. CDR3 DNA: TGTGCCAGTAGTATGAGGGCCCGCGGCAATCAGCCCCAGCATTTT.